These 7 T cell receptor beta chains were all obtained from the same sample, sequenced in a study of CD8 T cells in Susac syndrome. An input of about 0.45 to 1 ug of RNA was subjected to reverse transcription using random hexamers. TCRdb called the immunoSEQ multiplex PCR reads again in MiXCR, with one record for every CDR3 protein. The top ten clones hold approximately 0.09% of a sample with approximately 180,000 distinct CDR3 sequences, roughly 95% of them seen once. Sequencing input: CD4+ T cells from PBMCs. Receptor source: a human donor with multiple sclerosis.

The chain employs TRBV23-1 and TRBJ2-3; no clear D. TRBV23-1 is marked as an open reading frame, function uncertain. The V and J ends lost 6 bases and 6 bases respectively, with 10 bases between them. The CDR3 is made up of 12 amino acids. As DNA, the CDR3 is TGCGCCAGCAGCCCTGCTAGGGATACGCAGTATTTT. Translating gives CASSPARDTQYF.

This chain uses TRBV20-1 with TRBJ2-7; tentative D call: TRBD1 (6 bases). The CDR3 runs to 13 residues. V lost 6 bases, J lost 2 bases, and 14 bases lay in between. The germline V gene has CDR1 DFQATT and CDR2 SNEGSKA (reference sequence). CDR3 sequence reads: CSAQGQGTYEQYF. For the CDR3, the DNA is TGCAGTGCCCAGGGGCAGGGCACCTACGAGCAGTACTTC.

The chain links TRBV12-3 or TRBV12-4 to TRBJ1-1; D gene ambiguous. Trimming removed 1 base at V and 4 bases at J, with 7 bases between. There are 13 residues in the CDR3. The CDR3 is CASSLGRGTEAFF. The CDR3 DNA follows: TGTGCCAGCAGTTTAGGTCGTGGCACTGAAGCTTTCTTT.

The genes are TRBV28 and TRBJ2-5; the match to TRBD1 covers 10 bases. Germline V gene data show CDR1 as MDHEN and CDR2 as SYDVKM. J was trimmed by 0 bases and V by 8 bases; bases with no gene match: 3. The CDR3 totals 14 residues. DNA of the CDR3: TGTGCCAGCGGGGGACAGGGGTACCAAGAGACCCAGTACTTC. Its translation: CASGGQGYQETQYF.

The chain employs TRBV18 and TRBJ1-6; possibly TRBD1 for D (5 bases). In germline, CDR1 is KGHSH, CDR2 LQKENI. The V gene lost 6 bases and the J gene lost 10 bases, with 19 bases spanning the gap. This CDR3 region has 15 residues. CDR3 protein: CASSLFRDRESPLHF. The CDR3 DNA follows: TGTGCCAGCTCTCTCTTCCGGGACCGAGAATCACCCCTCCACTTT. The variable domain in full, completed from reference TRBV18 and TRBJ1-6, reads NAGVMQNPRHLVRRRGQEARLRCSPMKGHSHVYWYRQLPEEGLKFMVYLQKENIIDESGMPKERFSAEFPKEGPSILRIQQVVRGDSAAYFCASSLFRDRESPLHFGNGTRLTVT.

This sequence joins TRBV3-1 and TRBJ2-1, with 9 positions matching TRBD2. There are 14 residues in the CDR3. Germline V CDR1 and CDR2: LGHDT, YNNKEL (reference sequence). V dropped 4 bases and J dropped 13; count of bases not matched to a gene: 11. CDR3 amino acids: CASSPSTPSGEQFF. The CDR3, as DNA: TGTGCCAGCAGCCCAAGTACCCCTAGCGGGGAACAGTTCTTC.

This clonotype has more than one count but fewer than ten. The V and J genes are TRBV13 and TRBJ2-2, with TRBD1 matching 7 bases. V was clipped by 5 bases and J by 1 base; unmatched bases: 1. The germline CDR1 and CDR2 sequences are PRHDT and FYEKMQ (reference sequence). This CDR3 is 14 amino acids long. CDR3 in amino acids: CASSRTGNTGELFF. CDR3 nucleotide sequence: TGTGCCAGCAGCCGGACAGGGAACACCGGGGAGCTGTTTTTT.